The source of this TCR beta chain is a study of shared clonotypes between healthy human individuals. Profiled with immunoSEQ multiplex PCR; TCRdb holds only in-frame clones, not every one. The data show roughly 1.5 million clones, around 98% seen once. Regarding the study as a whole: For naive CD4 cells, approximately 5% of clonotypes were shared across a few donors.

Everyone who donated was a Caucasian adult who lived in Nashville, Tennessee. For this clone: Its target is not known. This sample includes further DNA sequences coding for the same CDR3.

Deletions cut 3 bases from V and 4 bases from J, with 6 bases between. This CDR3 region has 11 residues. Germline V gene sequence: CDR1 DFQATT, CDR2 SNEGSKA (reference sequence). Sequenced material: naive CD4+ T cells sorted from blood. Subset: CD45RA+ positively selected. This chain uses TRBV20-1 with TRBJ2-5; no firm D call. The origin of this receptor is a man aged 25 to 45 in good health. As DNA, the CDR3 is TGCAGTGCTAGGCGAGGAGAGACCCAGTACTTC. As protein: CSARRGETQYF.